Sequencing of this TCR beta chain was carried out in a study of a mutant IDH1 vaccine in newly diagnosed glioma (dated by TCRdb to the early 2020s). Regarding the research as a whole: Across visits V03 through V10, patients got a total of eight vaccinations, given in weeks 1, 3, 5, 7, 11, 15, 19 and 23. Of the approximately 33 patients who were treated, about 62% were male and roughly 40% were female, and the mean age was about 37 years. Peripheral blood was drawn at six visits: V03 (baseline), V05, V07, V10, V12 and V13. Prior to enrollment, patients had been given standard therapy consisting of radiotherapy alone, temozolomide alone, or radiochemotherapy with temozolomide, with the combination given to most patients. In the chemotherapy-containing groups, vaccination started alongside temozolomide cycles, whereas in patients who had radiotherapy alone it started 4-6 weeks after radiotherapy. For exploratory analyses, about 25 treated patients had longitudinal TCRB deep sequencing done wherever samples were available.

Library creation used the immunoSEQ multiplex PCR assay. Rearranged TCR beta chain sequences were amplified with the hsTCRB Kit following the manufacturer's protocol. Sequencing of TCRB libraries was carried out on an Illumina MiSeq. On the study's bioinformatics: The kit vendor's proprietary platform handled demultiplexing, trimming and gene mapping. This immuneACCESS table, as held by TCRdb, lists in-frame sequences with V and J called but not all clones. Of the missing ones, under half trace to an unresolved V gene in checked studies; the others have no known cause. V, J and clone size reflect that table, while D and trimming were determined from the DNA. A total of 50,000 or so clones appear in this sample, around 80% of them only once. Together, the top ten hold 1.5% to 2% of the sample. On this clone: This receptor's antigen is unknown. The sample holds no much larger clone one base away, and base qualities are not on file.

In the paper's terms, the time point label means: week 5, during vaccination. Each vaccine dose, consisting of 300 ug of a 20-mer mutant IDH1 peptide in Montanide, was administered subcutaneously with topical imiquimod. The donors had newly diagnosed IDH1-mutant astrocytomas of WHO grade 3 or 4 that showed loss of nuclear ATRX. The samples were drawn from NOA16, a multicentre, single-arm, open-label phase I trial in Germany that tested a mutant IDH1 peptide vaccine in humans for the first time. Genomic DNA for TCRB sequencing was extracted from EDTA blood using the DNeasy Blood and Tissue Kit. General study outcomes and caveats: Availability determined which PBMC samples were chosen for TCRB deep sequencing. Across multiple MHC alleles, vaccine-induced immune responses were seen in about 93% of patients. It was noted by the authors that analyses of patient blood samples could not be reproduced owing to sample limitations. Changes in the top peripheral T cell clonotypes picked up by TCRB sequencing did not appear to be linked to pseudoprogression.

Spanning cysteine to phenylalanine, the CDR3 consists of 15 amino acids. Just CDR3 DNA is preserved here, 45 bases in frame from base 1. The germline ends are 16 bases apart after V is trimmed by 4 bases and J by 2 bases. The CDR1 and CDR2 encoded by the germline V gene are SGDLS and YYNGEE. Here the chain combines TRBV9 and TRBJ2-7, with no reliable assignment of the D segment. This material consisted of PBMCs, taken from a glioma patient whose treatment included an IDH1 peptide vaccine. This sequence originates from a middle-aged woman with glioma. The CDR3 protein sequence reads: CASSPRFDGTYEQYF. Read as DNA, the sequence is TGTGCCAGCAGCCCGCGTTTTGACGGAACCTACGAGCAGTACTTC.